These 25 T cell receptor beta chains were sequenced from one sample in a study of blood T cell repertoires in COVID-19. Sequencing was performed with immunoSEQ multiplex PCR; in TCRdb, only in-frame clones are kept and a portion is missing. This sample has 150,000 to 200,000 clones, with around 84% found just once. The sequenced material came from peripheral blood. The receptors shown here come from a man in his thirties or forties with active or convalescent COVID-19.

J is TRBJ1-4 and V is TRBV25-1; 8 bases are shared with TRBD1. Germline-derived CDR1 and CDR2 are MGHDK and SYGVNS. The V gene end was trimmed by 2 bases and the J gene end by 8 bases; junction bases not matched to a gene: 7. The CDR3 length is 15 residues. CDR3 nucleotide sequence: TGTGCCAGCAGTGAACAGGGGGCCGTGGGGGAAAAACTGTTTTTT. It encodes CASSEQGAVGEKLFF.

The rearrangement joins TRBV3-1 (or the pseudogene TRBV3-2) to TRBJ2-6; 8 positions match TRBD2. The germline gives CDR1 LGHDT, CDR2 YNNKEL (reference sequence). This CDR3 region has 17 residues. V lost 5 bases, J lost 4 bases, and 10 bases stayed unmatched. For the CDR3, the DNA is TGTGCCAGCAGCTTCAGCGGGAGCTGGCTCGGGGCCAACGTCCTGACTTTC. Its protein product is CASSFSGSWLGANVLTF.

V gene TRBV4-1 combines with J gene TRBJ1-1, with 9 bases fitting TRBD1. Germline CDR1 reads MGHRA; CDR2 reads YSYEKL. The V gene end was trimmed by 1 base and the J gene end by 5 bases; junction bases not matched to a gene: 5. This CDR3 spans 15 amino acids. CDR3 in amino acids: CASSQVGTGRTEAFF. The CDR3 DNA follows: TGCGCCAGCAGCCAAGTTGGGACAGGGAGGACTGAAGCTTTCTTT.

The DNA for the CDR3 is TGTGCCAGCAGCCCCTGGACAGGGCGGGGCACAGATACGCAGTATTTT. Protein: CASSPWTGRGTDTQYF. The rearrangement joins TRBV14 to TRBJ2-3, with 8 bases identical to TRBD1. Germline assignment: CDR1 SGHDN and CDR2 FVKESK. V shed 4 bases and J 1 base; nucleotides not matched to a gene: 7. The CDR3 contains 16 residues. The full variable domain, its missing parts supplied by reference TRBV14 and TRBJ2-3, is EAGVTQFPSHSVIEKGQTVTLRCDPISGHDNLYWYRRVMGKEIKFLLHFVKESKQDESGMPNNRFLAERTGGTYSTLKVQPAELEDSGVYFCASSPWTGRGTDTQYFGPGTRLTVL.

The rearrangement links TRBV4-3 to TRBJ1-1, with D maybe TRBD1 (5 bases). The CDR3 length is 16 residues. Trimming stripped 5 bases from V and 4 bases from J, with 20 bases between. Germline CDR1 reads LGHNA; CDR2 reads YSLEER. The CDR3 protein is CASSAPGWGGSTEAFF. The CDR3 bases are TGCGCCAGCAGCGCGCCCGGTTGGGGCGGCAGCACTGAAGCTTTCTTT.

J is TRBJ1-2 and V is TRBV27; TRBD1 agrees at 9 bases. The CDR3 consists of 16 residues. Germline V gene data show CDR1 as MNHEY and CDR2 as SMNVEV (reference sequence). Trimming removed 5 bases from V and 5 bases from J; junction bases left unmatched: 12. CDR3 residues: CASSVKQGAQEYGYTF. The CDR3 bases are TGTGCCAGCAGTGTAAAACAGGGGGCGCAGGAATATGGCTACACCTTC.

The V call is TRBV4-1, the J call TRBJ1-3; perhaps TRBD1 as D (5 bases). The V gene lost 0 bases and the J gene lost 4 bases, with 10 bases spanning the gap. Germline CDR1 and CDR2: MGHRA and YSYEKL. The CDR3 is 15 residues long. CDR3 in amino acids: CASSQDRGTGNTIYF. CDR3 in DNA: TGCGCCAGCAGCCAAGATCGGGGGACCGGAAACACCATATATTTT.

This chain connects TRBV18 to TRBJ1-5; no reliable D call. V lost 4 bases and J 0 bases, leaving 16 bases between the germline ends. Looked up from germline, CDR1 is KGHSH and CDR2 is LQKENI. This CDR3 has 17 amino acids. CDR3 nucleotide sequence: TGTGCCAGCTCACTTGAACCGGGAAGTTATAGCAATCAGCCCCAGCATTTT. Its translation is CASSLEPGSYSNQPQHF.

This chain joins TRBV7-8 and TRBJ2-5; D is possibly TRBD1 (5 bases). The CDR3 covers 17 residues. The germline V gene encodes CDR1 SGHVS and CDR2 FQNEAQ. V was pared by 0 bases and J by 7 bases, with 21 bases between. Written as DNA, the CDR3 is TGTGCCAGCAGCTTAGCGAGAATACAGGCGCCGTCCGTGACCCAGTACTTC. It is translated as CASSLARIQAPSVTQYF. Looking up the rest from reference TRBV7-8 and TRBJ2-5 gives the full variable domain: GAGVSQSPRYKVAKRGQDVALRCDPISGHVSLFWYQQALGQGPEFLTYFQNEAQLDKSGLPSDRFFAERPEGSVSTLKIQRTQQEDSAVYLCASSLARIQAPSVTQYFGPGTRLLVL.

The CDR3 here is CASSLTSQGAANTGELFF. CDR3 bases: TGTGCCAGCAGCTTAACTTCGCAGGGGGCGGCGAACACCGGGGAGCTGTTTTTT. The chain employs TRBV7-3 and TRBJ2-2, with 8 bases matching TRBD1. With V trimmed by 0 bases and J by 0 bases, 6 bases remained unmatched. CDR1 SGHTA and CDR2 FQGTGA come from the germline V gene. The CDR3 extends over 18 amino acids. The full variable domain, with the rest looked up from reference TRBV7-3 and TRBJ2-2, is GAGVSQTPSNKVTEKGKYVELRCDPISGHTALYWYRQSLGQGPEFLIYFQGTGAADDSGLPNDRFFAVRPEGSVSTLKIQRTERGDSAVYLCASSLTSQGAANTGELFFGEGSRLTVL.

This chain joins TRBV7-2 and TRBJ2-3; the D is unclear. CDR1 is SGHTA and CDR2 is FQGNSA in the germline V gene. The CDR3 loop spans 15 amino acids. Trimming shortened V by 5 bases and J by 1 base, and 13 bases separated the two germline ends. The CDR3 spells CASSPRPRGTDTQYF. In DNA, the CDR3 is TGTGCCAGCAGCCCGAGGCCCCGGGGCACAGATACGCAGTATTTT.

The CDR3 reads CASSEPDRGAAYEQYF. In DNA form, the CDR3 reads TGTGCCAGCAGTGAACCTGACAGGGGGGCGGCTTACGAGCAGTACTTC. V and J are TRBV25-1 and TRBJ2-7; TRBD1 agrees at 9 bases. The CDR3 sequence is 16 residues long. After removal of 2 bases from V and 4 bases from J, the junction contained 9 bases not matched to a gene. Germline V lookup: CDR1 MGHDK, CDR2 SYGVNS.

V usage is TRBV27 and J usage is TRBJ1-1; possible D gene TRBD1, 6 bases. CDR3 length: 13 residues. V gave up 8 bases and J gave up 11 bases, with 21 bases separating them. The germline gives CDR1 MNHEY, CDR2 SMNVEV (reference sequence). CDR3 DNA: TGTGCCAGCTGCGGCGGGGGGGCGGCGGGTGCTTTCTTT. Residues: CASCGGGAAGAFF.

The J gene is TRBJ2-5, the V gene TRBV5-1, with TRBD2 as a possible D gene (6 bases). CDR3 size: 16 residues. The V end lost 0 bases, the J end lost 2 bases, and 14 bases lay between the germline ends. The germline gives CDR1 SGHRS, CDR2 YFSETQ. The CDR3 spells CASSLASLAAQETQYF. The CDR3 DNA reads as TGCGCCAGCAGCTTGGCGTCACTAGCAGCACAAGAGACCCAGTACTTC.

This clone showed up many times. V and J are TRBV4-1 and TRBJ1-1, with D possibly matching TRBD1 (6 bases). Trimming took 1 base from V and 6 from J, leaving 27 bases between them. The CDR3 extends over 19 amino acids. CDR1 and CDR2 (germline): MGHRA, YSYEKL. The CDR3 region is CASSQGVPLPKTGRAEAFF. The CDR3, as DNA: TGCGCCAGCAGCCAAGGGGTTCCCCTTCCAAAAACAGGGCGCGCTGAAGCTTTCTTT.

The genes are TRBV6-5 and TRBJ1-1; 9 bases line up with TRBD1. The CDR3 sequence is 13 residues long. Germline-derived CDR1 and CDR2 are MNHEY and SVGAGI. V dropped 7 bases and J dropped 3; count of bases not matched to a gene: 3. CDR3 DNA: TGTGCCAGCATAGGGACAGGGTACACTGAAGCTTTCTTT. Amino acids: CASIGTGYTEAFF.

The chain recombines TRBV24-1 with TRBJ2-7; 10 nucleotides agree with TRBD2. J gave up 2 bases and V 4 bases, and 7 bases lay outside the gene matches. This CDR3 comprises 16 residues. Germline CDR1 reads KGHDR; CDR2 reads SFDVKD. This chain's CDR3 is CATSDGTSGTPYEQYF. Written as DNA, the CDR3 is TGTGCCACCAGTGACGGAACTAGCGGGACCCCCTACGAGCAGTACTTC.

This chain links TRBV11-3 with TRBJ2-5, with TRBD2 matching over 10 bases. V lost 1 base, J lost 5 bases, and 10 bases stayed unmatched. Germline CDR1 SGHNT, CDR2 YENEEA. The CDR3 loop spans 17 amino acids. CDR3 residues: CASSLAPAGGSGETQYF. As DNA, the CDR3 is TGTGCCAGCAGCTTAGCCCCAGCGGGAGGGTCAGGGGAGACCCAGTACTTC.

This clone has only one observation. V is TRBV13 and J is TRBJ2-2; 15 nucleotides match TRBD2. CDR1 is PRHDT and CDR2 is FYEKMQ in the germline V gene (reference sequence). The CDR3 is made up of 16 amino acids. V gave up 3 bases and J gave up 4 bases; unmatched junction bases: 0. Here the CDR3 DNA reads TGTGCCAGCAGCTTGGGACTAGCGGGAGGCACCGGGGAGCTGTTTTTT. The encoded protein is CASSLGLAGGTGELFF.

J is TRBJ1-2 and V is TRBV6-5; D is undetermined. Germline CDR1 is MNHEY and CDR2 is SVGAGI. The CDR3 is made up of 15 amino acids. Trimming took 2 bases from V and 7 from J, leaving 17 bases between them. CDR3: CASSYAGPGSGGYTF. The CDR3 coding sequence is TGTGCCAGCAGTTACGCGGGCCCAGGCTCCGGTGGCTACACCTTC.

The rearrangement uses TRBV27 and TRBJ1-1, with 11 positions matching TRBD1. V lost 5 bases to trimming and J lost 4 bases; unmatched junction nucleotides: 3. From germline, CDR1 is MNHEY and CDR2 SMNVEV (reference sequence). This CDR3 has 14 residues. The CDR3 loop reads CASSVGTGGTEAFF. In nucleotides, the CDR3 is TGTGCCAGCAGTGTCGGGACAGGGGGCACTGAAGCTTTCTTT.

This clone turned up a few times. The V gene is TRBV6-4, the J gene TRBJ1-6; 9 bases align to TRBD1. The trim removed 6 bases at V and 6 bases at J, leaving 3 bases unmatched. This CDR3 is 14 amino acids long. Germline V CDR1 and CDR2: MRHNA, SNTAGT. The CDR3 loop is CASSSGQGNSPLHF. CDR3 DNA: TGTGCCAGCAGCTCGGGACAGGGTAATTCACCCCTCCACTTT.

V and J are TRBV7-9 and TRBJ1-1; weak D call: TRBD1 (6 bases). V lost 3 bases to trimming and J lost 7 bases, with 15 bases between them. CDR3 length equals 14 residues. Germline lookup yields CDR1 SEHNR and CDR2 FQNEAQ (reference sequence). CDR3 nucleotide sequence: TGTGCCAGCAGCTTGGATGGGGGCCGGGATGAAGCTTTCTTT. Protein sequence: CASSLDGGRDEAFF.

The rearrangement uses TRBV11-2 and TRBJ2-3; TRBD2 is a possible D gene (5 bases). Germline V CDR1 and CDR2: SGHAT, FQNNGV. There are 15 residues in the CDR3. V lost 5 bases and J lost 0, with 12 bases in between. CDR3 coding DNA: TGTGCCAGCAGCCGCTCGGGCGGGAGCACAGATACGCAGTATTTT. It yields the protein CASSRSGGSTDTQYF.

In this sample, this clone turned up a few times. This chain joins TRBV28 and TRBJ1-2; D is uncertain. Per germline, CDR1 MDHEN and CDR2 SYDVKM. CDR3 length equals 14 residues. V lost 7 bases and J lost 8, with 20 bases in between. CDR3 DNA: TGTGCCAGCACCACTGGGCCCGGAACGGGGGGCTACACCTTC. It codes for CASTTGPGTGGYTF.